This T cell receptor beta chain was identified in a study of cytotoxic CD8 clonotypes in ibrutinib-treated CLL. This clone was seen only a few times. Its antigen is not known. This table comes from immunoSEQ multiplex PCR, and its TCRdb copy is limited to in-frame clones, with some not included. The sample has 330,000 or so clones; roughly 70% are singletons. Regarding the study as a whole: At ibrutinib response, clonality increased, and at progression it declined back toward baseline.

V was clipped by 3 bases and J by 4 bases; unmatched bases: 8. Germline V gene lookup returns CDR1 MDHEN and CDR2 SYDVKM. The CDR3 runs to 16 residues. The source is a human donor with chronic lymphocytic leukemia. The sample consisted of PBMCs, taken after 36 months of ibrutinib treatment. The chain has TRBV28 and TRBJ1-2; 10 bases fit TRBD1. CDR3 nucleotide sequence: TGTGCCAGCAGTTTCGCTGGGACAGGGGTGTTCTATGGCTACACCTTC. Protein product: CASSFAGTGVFYGYTF.